Sequencing of this TCR beta chain was carried out in a study of glioma-infiltrating T cells after dendritic cell vaccination. For this clone: At the DNA level, this CDR3 is encoded by other sequences in the same sample as well.

This CDR3 is built from 14 residues. The V gene's germline CDR1 is SGDLS and CDR2 YYNGEE. The germline V and J ends were trimmed by 0 bases and 0 bases, with 5 bases remaining between them. The protocol was immunoSEQ multiplex PCR, while the TCRdb copy is restricted to in-frame clones and leaves out a portion. The table includes over 80,000 clones, 70% to 90% detected once. The chain couples TRBV9 to TRBJ2-3, with a possible D match to TRBD2 (5 bases). This clonotype originated in a human donor with glioblastoma. The sequences come from blood, collected before dendritic cell vaccination. This CDR3 reads CASSVAGSTDTQYF. The CDR3 bases are TGTGCCAGCAGCGTAGCGGGGAGCACAGATACGCAGTATTTT.